Each of the 26 T cell receptor beta chains below was sequenced from the same sample in a study of identical twins' blood T cells. A single record per CDR3 protein comes from TCRdb applying MiXCR to the 5' RACE reads. The profile shows hundreds of thousands of distinct CDR3 sequences, under 30% of them singletons. Sequenced: PBMCs. The origin of the receptors is a woman between 18 and 49 years old in good health.

In its sample, this clonotype was seen a few times. V is TRBV20-1 and J is TRBJ2-5, with TRBD1 matching 8 bases. The CDR3 has 15 residues. Germline V gene data show CDR1 as DFQATT and CDR2 as SNEGSKA (reference sequence). With 6 bases clipped from V and 4 bases from J, the junction kept 13 bases outside the gene matches. The CDR3 loop is CSASKSYDRGETQYF. The CDR3, as DNA: TGCAGTGCCTCCAAATCTTACGACAGGGGAGAGACCCAGTACTTC.

V gene TRBV18 combines with J gene TRBJ2-2; D tentatively reads TRBD1 or TRBD2 (5 bases each). Trimming shortened V by 2 bases and J by 5 bases, and 15 bases separated the two germline ends. CDR1 is KGHSH, CDR2 LQKENI, per germline. The CDR3 has 16 residues. The CDR3 loop reads CASSPYVGAWTGELFF. The CDR3 DNA sequence: TGTGCCAGCTCACCATACGTCGGGGCTTGGACCGGGGAGCTGTTTTTT.

Concerning this clonotype itself: At one end, the junction sequence differs from germline, possibly due to a read error. V gene TRBV7-9 combines with J gene TRBJ2-1; 7 positions agree with TRBD2. Germline V gives CDR1 SEHNR, CDR2 FQNEAQ (reference sequence). This CDR3 spans 14 amino acids. The CDR3 loop reads CAGSLAGSYNEQFF. CDR3 nucleotide sequence: TGTGCCGGCAGCTTAGCGGGTTCTTACAATGAGCAGTTCTTC.

This clonotype was seen once. The chain uses TRBV20-1 and TRBJ1-1, with D hard to call. The CDR3 has 11 amino acids. Germline-derived CDR1 and CDR2 are DFQATT and SNEGSKA (reference sequence). CDR3: CSGDRGTEAFF. As DNA, the CDR3 is TGCAGCGGTGACCGAGGGACTGAAGCTTTCTTT.

This clonotype has a handful of counts. The chain couples TRBV20-1 to TRBJ2-2; TRBD2 aligns across 11 bases. In germline, CDR1 is DFQATT, CDR2 SNEGSKA (reference sequence). The CDR3 is 15 amino acids. V lost 6 bases and J lost 6; bases outside the gene matches: 9. The CDR3 is CSAGTGTSGSGELFF. DNA for the CDR3: TGCAGTGCCGGGACCGGGACTAGCGGTTCCGGGGAGCTGTTTTTT.

This clonotype was picked up many times. The chain uses TRBV29-1 and TRBJ2-5, with D uncertain. V was clipped by 2 bases and J by 4 bases, with 14 bases between them. Germline lookup yields CDR1 SQVTM and CDR2 ANQGSEA. The CDR3 runs to 14 residues. CDR3 residues: CSVERAIKAETQYF. DNA of the CDR3: TGCAGCGTTGAAAGGGCGATTAAAGCAGAGACCCAGTACTTC.

V gene TRBV12-3 or TRBV12-4 combines with J gene TRBJ1-6; D remains ambiguous. The V gene lost 4 bases and the J gene lost 11 bases, with 15 bases spanning the gap. The CDR3 is 14 residues long. Written as DNA, the CDR3 is TGTGCCAGCAGTTCCCGGAGGGATGGTCCACCCCTCCACTTT. Protein product: CASSSRRDGPPLHF.

This clonotype appeared a few times. J is TRBJ2-3 and V is TRBV20-1; 7 nucleotides line up with TRBD1. This CDR3 is built from 15 residues. The germline V gene has CDR1 DFQATT and CDR2 SNEGSKA (reference sequence). Trimming took 4 bases from V and 3 from J; bases not matched to a gene: 10. The DNA of the CDR3 is TGCAGTGCTATTACGACAGGGTCGGGGACAGATACGCAGTATTTT. It encodes CSAITTGSGTDTQYF.

The chain links TRBV12-3 or TRBV12-4 to TRBJ1-1; D gene uncertain. V was cut by 5 bases and J by 4 bases, with 11 bases left in between. The CDR3 has 13 amino acids. Written as DNA, the CDR3 is TGTGCCAGCAGTCACGGTGGAAGCACTGAAGCTTTCTTT. Amino acids: CASSHGGSTEAFF.

The chain couples TRBV3-1 to TRBJ1-4; D uncertain. V was pared by 1 base and J by 11 bases, with 14 bases between. The V gene's germline CDR1 is LGHDT and CDR2 YNNKEL (reference sequence). The CDR3 loop spans 14 amino acids. CDR3 nucleotide sequence: TGTGCCAGCAGCCAAGGCGTCAACCCCCAGAAACTGTTTTTT. The encoded protein is CASSQGVNPQKLFF.

This clonotype came up many times. This sequence joins TRBV6-4 and TRBJ2-3; 10 bases align to TRBD2. J lost 1 base, V lost 0 bases, and 1 base had no gene match. The CDR3 consists of 16 residues. Germline V gene data show CDR1 as MRHNA and CDR2 as SNTAGT. The CDR3 loop reads CASSDSTSGGTDTQYF. The CDR3 nucleotides read TGTGCCAGCAGTGACTCAACTAGCGGGGGCACAGATACGCAGTATTTT.

This clonotype was seen at least ten times. The V and J genes are TRBV29-1 and TRBJ2-2; D remains ambiguous. The CDR3 is made up of 14 amino acids. Looked up from germline, CDR1 is SQVTM and CDR2 is ANQGSEA. Trimming stripped 4 bases from V and 0 bases from J, with 9 bases between. CDR3 in amino acids: CSVVVSANTGELFF. The CDR3 region has the DNA TGCAGCGTTGTTGTCAGTGCGAACACCGGGGAGCTGTTTTTT.

This clonotype was seen only a few times. This chain connects TRBV29-1 to TRBJ1-1; tentatively, D is TRBD1 (6 bases). Trimming removed 7 bases at V and 4 bases at J, with 16 bases between. The CDR3 contains 13 residues. The V gene's germline CDR1 is SQVTM and CDR2 ANQGSEA. The CDR3 sequence: CSAFTGYGTEAFF. CDR3 bases: TGCAGCGCGTTCACAGGGTATGGCACTGAAGCTTTCTTT. The full variable domain, in which reference TRBV29-1 and TRBJ1-1 provide the parts outside the CDR3, is SAVISQKPSRDICQRGTSLTIQCQVDSQVTMMFWYRQQPGQSLTLIATANQGSEATYESGFVIDKFPISRPNLTFSTLTVSNMSPEDSSIYLCSAFTGYGTEAFFGQGTRLTVV.

This clonotype was observed a handful of times. This sequence joins TRBV6-5 and TRBJ1-2; unclear D gene. V was shortened by 6 bases and J by 6 bases, with 14 bases between the two germline ends. Germline V gene data show CDR1 as MNHEY and CDR2 as SVGAGI. The CDR3 covers 13 residues. The CDR3 sequence: CASRYTSFNGYTF. Written as DNA, the CDR3 is TGTGCCAGCAGATACACATCATTCAATGGCTACACCTTC.

CDR3 nucleotide sequence: TGCAGTGCCATTCTAGCGGGAGGCCTCAATGAGCAGTTCTTC. This sequence encodes CSAILAGGLNEQFF. This chain uses TRBV20-1 with TRBJ2-1, with 11 bases that match TRBD2. V lost 6 bases to trimming and J lost 6 bases; unmatched junction nucleotides: 7. Per the germline V gene, CDR1 is DFQATT and CDR2 is SNEGSKA (reference sequence). This CDR3 spans 14 amino acids.

The chain carries TRBV4-1 and TRBJ1-1; perhaps TRBD1 as D (5 bases). Trimming shortened V by 3 bases and J by 0 bases, and 11 bases separated the two germline ends. CDR3 length: 15 residues. Germline CDR1 is MGHRA and CDR2 is YSYEKL. The CDR3 coding sequence is TGCGCCAGCAGCCAGCCGACAGCCATGAACACTGAAGCTTTCTTT. Translating gives CASSQPTAMNTEAFF.

The count of this clonotype is one. The J gene is TRBJ1-5, the V gene TRBV4-3; 9 bases are a match to TRBD1. Germline loops: CDR1 LGHNA, CDR2 YSLEER. The ends lost 7 bases at V and 6 bases at J; junction bases unmatched: 19. The CDR3 has 18 residues. The CDR3, as DNA: TGCGCCAGCATCACCGGGACAGGGACTCCGGTGAGAGGTCAGCCCCAGCATTTT. It encodes CASITGTGTPVRGQPQHF.

Only a few counts were recorded for this clonotype. The chain has TRBV6-6 and TRBJ2-5; TRBD2 matches 8 bases. In germline, CDR1 is MNHNY, CDR2 SVGAGI (reference sequence). The CDR3 is 14 residues long. With V trimmed by 7 bases and J by 1 base, 5 bases remained unmatched. The CDR3 region is CASTLSGIQETQYF. The CDR3 DNA sequence: TGTGCCAGCACCCTTAGCGGGATCCAAGAGACCCAGTACTTC.

The chain combines TRBV4-3 with TRBJ2-6; no firm D call. The CDR3 extends over 17 amino acids. Germline V gene data show CDR1 as LGHNA and CDR2 as YSLEER. Trimming pared 1 base from V and 0 bases from J, leaving 10 bases between. DNA of the CDR3: TGCGCCAGCAGCCAAGCATTTGGGAACTCTGGGGCCAACGTCCTGACTTTC. Translated: CASSQAFGNSGANVLTF.

The V call is TRBV9, the J call TRBJ2-2, with 7 bases lining up with TRBD2. V gave up 2 bases and J gave up 7 bases; unmatched junction bases: 14. The CDR3 spans 17 residues. Germline V gene data show CDR1 as SGDLS and CDR2 as YYNGEE. The CDR3 nucleotides read TGTGCCAGCAGCGTCCCATCTAGCGGTCGTGAGGGCGGGGAGCTGTTTTTT. Protein: CASSVPSSGREGGELFF.

The CDR3 reads CASSLEPQGNTEAFF. The CDR3 region has the DNA TGCGCCAGCAGCTTGGAGCCACAGGGGAACACTGAAGCTTTCTTT. V and J are TRBV5-1 and TRBJ1-1; TRBD1 might be the D (6 bases). CDR1 and CDR2 from the germline V gene are SGHRS and YFSETQ. The length of the CDR3 is 15 residues. Trimming left V 0 bases short and J 1 base short, with 10 bases between.

This chain connects TRBV2 to TRBJ1-5; TRBD1 agrees at 8 bases. The CDR3 runs 13 residues. The germline CDR1 and CDR2 sequences are SNHLY and FYNNEI. J lost 3 bases, V lost 11 bases, and 6 bases had no gene match. In DNA, the CDR3 is TGTGCCTACGGGCAGGGGGCCAATCAGCCCCAGCATTTT. Protein product: CAYGQGANQPQHF.

V gene TRBV27 combines with J gene TRBJ2-5; TRBD2 aligns across 8 bases. CDR1 is MNHEY and CDR2 is SMNVEV in the germline V gene (reference sequence). J lost 9 bases, V lost 2 bases, and 5 bases had no gene match. The CDR3 length is 13 residues. The CDR3 bases are TGTGCCAGCAGTTTACTAGCGGGCGGGGCCCAGTACTTC. It encodes CASSLLAGGAQYF.

The chain carries TRBV3-1 and TRBJ1-1; the D gene is possibly TRBD1 (6 bases). The CDR3 has 12 residues. V was shortened by 5 bases and J by 10 bases, with 14 bases between the two germline ends. The germline CDR1 and CDR2 sequences are LGHDT and YNNKEL (reference sequence). The CDR3 nucleotides read TGTGCCAGCAGCGCTACAGGGAAAGCAGCTTTCTTT. It encodes CASSATGKAAFF.

In the case of this clonotype: This could be a read error, since a much larger clone is one nucleotide away. As the CDR3 is not closed by the conserved phenylalanine or tryptophan, this likely results from a read error. CDR3 amino acids: CSAREQSQQQYI. DNA for the CDR3: TGCAGTGCTAGAGAGCAGTCCCAACAGCAGTACATC. This rearrangement joins TRBV20-1 to TRBJ2-7; D is undetermined. The length of the CDR3 is 12 residues. Trimming removed 0 bases at V and 8 bases at J, with 11 bases between. Germline V CDR1 and CDR2: DFQATT, SNEGSKA (reference sequence).

The chain carries TRBV29-1 and TRBJ1-2; D is unclear. This CDR3 is 13 amino acids long. V lost 4 bases and J 4 bases, leaving 13 bases between the germline ends. Germline lookup yields CDR1 SQVTM and CDR2 ANQGSEA. CDR3 region: CSVGWVKFYGYTF. As DNA, the CDR3 is TGCAGCGTTGGGTGGGTGAAGTTCTATGGCTACACCTTC.